Below, 7 T cell receptor beta chains from the same sample are listed, as sequenced in a study of blood T cell repertoires in COVID-19. Method: immunoSEQ multiplex PCR; TCRdb's copy keeps in-frame clones and lacks some. The repertoire holds under 250,000 clones, with about four fifths as singletons. Sequenced material: peripheral blood. The receptors shown here come from a woman in her 30s who had recovered from COVID-19.

This chain connects TRBV6-1 to TRBJ2-1, with D maybe TRBD2 (6 bases). V shed 5 bases and J shed 8 bases, with 16 bases lying between them. The germline CDR1 and CDR2 sequences are MNHNS and SASEGT. There are 14 residues in the CDR3. Written as DNA, the CDR3 is TGTGCCAGCAGTTATGGGGGACTCGAGGATGAGCAGTTCTTC. Translated, it gives CASSYGGLEDEQFF.

The chain joins TRBV4-2 to TRBJ1-2; D gene unclear. This CDR3 has 16 residues. Trimming left V 0 bases short and J 4 bases short, with 15 bases between. Germline CDR1 and CDR2: LGHNA and YNFKEQ. CDR3 amino acids: CASSQEAASPFYGYTF. CDR3 nucleotides: TGTGCCAGCAGCCAAGAGGCGGCATCCCCTTTCTATGGCTACACCTTC.

This clone was seen once. The rearrangement links TRBV5-6 to TRBJ1-5, with unresolved D. CDR3 length: 16 residues. V lost 0 bases, J lost 9 bases, and 19 bases lay in between. In germline, CDR1 is SGHDT, CDR2 YYEEEE. The CDR3 coding sequence is TGTGCCAGCAGCTTGGCGGCAGCCACCCTAGAAGTGCCCCAGCATTTT. It translates to CASSLAAATLEVPQHF.

The CDR3 loop is CASRTGGTYEQYF. DNA of the CDR3: TGTGCCAGCCGGACAGGGGGGACCTACGAGCAGTACTTC. This chain joins TRBV12-3 or TRBV12-4 and TRBJ2-7, with 10 positions matching TRBD1. CDR3 size: 13 residues. Unmatched junction bases numbered 3, after V lost 8 bases and J lost 2 bases.

This chain uses TRBV19 with TRBJ2-6, with TRBD2 identical over 13 bases. This CDR3 spans 18 amino acids. Losses at the gene ends were 6 bases for V and 2 bases for J; bases not matched to a gene: 7. Germline V gene sequence: CDR1 LNHDA, CDR2 SQIVND (reference sequence). Written as DNA, the CDR3 is TGTGCCAGTAGACAACCGGGACTAGCGGGAACTGGGGCCAACGTCCTGACTTTC. This translates into CASRQPGLAGTGANVLTF.

The gene calls are TRBV7-3 and TRBJ2-7; possibly TRBD2 for D (6 bases). The V end was cut by 2 bases, the J end by 3 bases, with 14 bases between. Germline values: CDR1 SGHTA, CDR2 FQGTGA. There are 15 residues in the CDR3. DNA for the CDR3: TGTGCCAGCAGCTTATCTCCTAGCGAAATCTACGAGCAGTACTTC. Translated, it gives CASSLSPSEIYEQYF.

The chain combines TRBV27 with TRBJ2-3, with 8 nucleotides matching TRBD1. The germline gives CDR1 MNHEY, CDR2 SMNVEV (reference sequence). V dropped 5 bases and J dropped 0; count of bases not matched to a gene: 10. The CDR3 consists of 17 residues. DNA for the CDR3: TGTGCCAGCAGTCCCCGGACAGGGACCACTAGCACAGATACGCAGTATTTT. This encodes CASSPRTGTTSTDTQYF.